This T cell receptor (beta chain) was found in a study of control samples from healthy donors and cancer patients. The method was immunoSEQ multiplex PCR; TCRdb's version includes in-frame clones alone and lacks a portion of them. The sample has about 170,000 clones; 93% are singletons. Germline values: CDR1 SGHTA, CDR2 FQGNSA. V lost 1 base, J lost 0 bases, and 7 bases lay in between. The CDR3 length is 15 residues. This chain connects TRBV7-2 to TRBJ1-3; D remains unclear. The receptor was derived from a woman in her sixties in good health. Specimen: blood. Here the CDR3 DNA reads TGTGCCAGCAGCTTAGTCCCGAGCTCTGGAAACACCATATATTTT. It yields the protein CASSLVPSSGNTIYF.